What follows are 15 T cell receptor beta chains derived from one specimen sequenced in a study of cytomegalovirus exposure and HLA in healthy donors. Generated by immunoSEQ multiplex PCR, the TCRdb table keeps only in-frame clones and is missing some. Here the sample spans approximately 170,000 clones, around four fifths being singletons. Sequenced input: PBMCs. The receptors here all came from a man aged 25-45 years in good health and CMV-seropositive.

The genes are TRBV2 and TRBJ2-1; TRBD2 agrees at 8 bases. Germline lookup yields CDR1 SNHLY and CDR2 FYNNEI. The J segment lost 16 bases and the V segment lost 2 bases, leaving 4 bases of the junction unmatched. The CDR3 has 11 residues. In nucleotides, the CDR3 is TGTGCCAGCAGTGAACGGGGACTAGTTTTCTTC. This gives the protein CASSERGLVFF.

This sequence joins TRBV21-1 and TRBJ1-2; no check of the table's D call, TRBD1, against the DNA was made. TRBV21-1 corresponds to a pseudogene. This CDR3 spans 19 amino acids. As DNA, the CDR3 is TGTGCCAGCAGCAAAGCCCGAGGACAGGCCCTCCGATCGAACTATGGCTACACCTTC. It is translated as CASSKARGQALRSNYGYTF.

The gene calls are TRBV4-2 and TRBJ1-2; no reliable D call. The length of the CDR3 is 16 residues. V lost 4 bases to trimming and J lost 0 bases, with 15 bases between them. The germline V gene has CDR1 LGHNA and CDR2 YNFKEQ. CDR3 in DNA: TGTGCCAGCAGCCTACAGTCGCCAGGTCCTAACTATGGCTACACCTTC. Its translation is CASSLQSPGPNYGYTF.

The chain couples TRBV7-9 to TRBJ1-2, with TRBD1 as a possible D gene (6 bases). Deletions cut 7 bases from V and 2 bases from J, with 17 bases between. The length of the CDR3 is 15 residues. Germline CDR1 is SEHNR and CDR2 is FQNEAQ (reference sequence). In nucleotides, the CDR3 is TGTGCCAGCACCCCTGGGGGCCCCAAAAACTATGGCTACACCTTC. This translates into CASTPGGPKNYGYTF.

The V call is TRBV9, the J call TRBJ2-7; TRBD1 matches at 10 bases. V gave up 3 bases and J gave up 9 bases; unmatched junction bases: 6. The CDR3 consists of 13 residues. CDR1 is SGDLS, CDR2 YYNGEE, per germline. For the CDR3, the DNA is TGTGCCAGCAGCGCGGGGACAGGGGACGGGCAGTACTTC. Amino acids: CASSAGTGDGQYF. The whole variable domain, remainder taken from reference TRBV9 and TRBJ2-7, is DSGVTQTPKHLITATGQRVTLRCSPRSGDLSVYWYQQSLDQGLQFLIQYYNGEERAKGNILERFSAQQFPDLHSELNLSSLELGDSALYFCASSAGTGDGQYFGPGTRLTVT.

CDR3 DNA: TGTGCCAGCAGTCCCCGAGGACAGGGCTCCTACAATGAGCAGTTCTTC. It yields the protein CASSPRGQGSYNEQFF. The chain couples TRBV7-2 to TRBJ2-1; TRBD1 matches at 8 bases. The CDR3 runs to 16 residues. The V and J ends lost 6 bases and 0 bases, in that order; junction bases with no gene match: 7. Germline-derived CDR1 and CDR2 are SGHTA and FQGNSA.

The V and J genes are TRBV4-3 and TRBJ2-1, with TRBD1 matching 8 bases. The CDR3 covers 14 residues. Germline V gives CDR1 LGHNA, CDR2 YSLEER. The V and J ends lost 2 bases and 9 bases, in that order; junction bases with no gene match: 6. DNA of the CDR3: TGCGCCAGCAGCCAACTACGGACAGGGATTGAGCAGTTCTTC. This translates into CASSQLRTGIEQFF.

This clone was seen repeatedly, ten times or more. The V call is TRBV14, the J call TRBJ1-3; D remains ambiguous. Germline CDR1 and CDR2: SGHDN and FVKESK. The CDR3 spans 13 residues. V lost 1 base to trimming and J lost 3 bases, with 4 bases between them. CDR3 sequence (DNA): TGTGCCAGCAGCCAAGTAGTTGGAAACACCATATATTTT. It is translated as CASSQVVGNTIYF.

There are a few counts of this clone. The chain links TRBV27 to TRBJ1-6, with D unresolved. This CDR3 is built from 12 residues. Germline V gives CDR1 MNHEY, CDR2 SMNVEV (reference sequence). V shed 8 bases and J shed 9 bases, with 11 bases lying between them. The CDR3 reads CASGLGISPLHF. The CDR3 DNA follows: TGTGCCAGCGGCCTAGGTATTTCACCCCTCCACTTT.

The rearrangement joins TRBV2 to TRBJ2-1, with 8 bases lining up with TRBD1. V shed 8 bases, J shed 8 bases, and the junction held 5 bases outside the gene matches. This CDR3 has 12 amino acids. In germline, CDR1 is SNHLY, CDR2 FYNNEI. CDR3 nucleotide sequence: TGTGCCAGCTCCCTCAGGGGGCATGAGCAGTTCTTC. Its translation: CASSLRGHEQFF.

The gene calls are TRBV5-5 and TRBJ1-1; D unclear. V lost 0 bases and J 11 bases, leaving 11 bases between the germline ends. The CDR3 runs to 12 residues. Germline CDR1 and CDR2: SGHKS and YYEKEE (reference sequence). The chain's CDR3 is CASSLGGTHAFF. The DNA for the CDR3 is TGTGCCAGCAGCTTGGGAGGAACCCACGCTTTCTTT.

CDR3 in amino acids: CASSLVAGGRYEQYF. The CDR3 bases are TGTGCCAGCAGTTTAGTAGCGGGGGGTAGGTACGAGCAGTACTTC. The V gene is TRBV6-5, the J gene TRBJ2-7, with 10 bases aligning to TRBD2. The germline V gene has CDR1 MNHEY and CDR2 SVGAGI. The CDR3 spans 15 residues. Trimming removed 4 bases from V and 4 bases from J; junction bases left unmatched: 7.

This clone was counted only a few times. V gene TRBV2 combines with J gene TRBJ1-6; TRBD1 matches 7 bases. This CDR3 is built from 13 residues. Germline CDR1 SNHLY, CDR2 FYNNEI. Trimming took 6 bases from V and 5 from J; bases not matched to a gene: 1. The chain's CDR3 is CASRGQNNSPLHF. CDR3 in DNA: TGTGCCAGCAGGGGACAGAATAATTCACCCCTCCACTTT.

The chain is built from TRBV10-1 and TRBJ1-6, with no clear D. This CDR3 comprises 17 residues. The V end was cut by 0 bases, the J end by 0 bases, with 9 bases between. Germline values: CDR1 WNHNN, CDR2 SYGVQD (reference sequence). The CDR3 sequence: CASSESPMSSYNSPLHF. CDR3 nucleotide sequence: TGCGCCAGCAGTGAGTCTCCCATGAGCTCCTATAATTCACCCCTCCACTTT.

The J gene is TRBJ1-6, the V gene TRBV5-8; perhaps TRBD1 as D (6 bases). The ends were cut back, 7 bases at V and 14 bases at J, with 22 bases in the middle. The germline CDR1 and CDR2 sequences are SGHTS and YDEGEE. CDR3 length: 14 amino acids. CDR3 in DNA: TGTGCCAGCTCCAATAGACCGGGCAGGGGCACCCTCCACTTT. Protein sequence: CASSNRPGRGTLHF. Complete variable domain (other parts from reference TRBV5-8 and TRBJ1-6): EAGVTQSPTHLIKTRGQQATLRCSPISGHTSVYWYQQALGLGLQFLLWYDEGEERNRGNFPPRFSGRQFPNYSSELNVNALELEDSALYLCASSNRPGRGTLHFGNGTRLTVT.